A selection of T cell receptor beta chains follows, all from one sample in a study of vaccination effects on CD4 cells after COVID-19. Sequencing was performed with immunoSEQ multiplex PCR; in TCRdb, only in-frame clones are kept and a portion is missing. The sample yields roughly 61,000 clones, 75% to 85% seen once. Their target antigens are unknown. Source: CD4+ T cells from PBMCs cultured with HCoV-229E spike peptides, taken before COVID-19 vaccination. These receptors all stem from a human donor who received a COVID-19 vaccine. The CDR3 runs from the conserved cysteine through the conserved F or W. D genes are given only for firm matches. Part of the rows lack a size; the others show once, few, many or a class for expanded clones.

D gene	clone size	V gene	J gene	CDR3 protein	CDR3 DNA
.	few	TRBV20-1	TRBJ1-2	CSASRTVQNYGYTF	TGCAGTGCTAGTCGGACAGTCCAGAACTATGGCTACACCTTC
.	.	TRBV28	TRBJ2-5	CASSLSREETQYF	TGTGCCAGCAGTTTATCCAGGGAAGAGACCCAGTACTTC
TRBD1	.	TRBV18	TRBJ2-1	CASSPAGGRENEQFF	TGTGCCAGCTCACCAGCAGGGGGCCGGGAGAATGAGCAGTTCTTC
.	.	TRBV30	TRBJ1-3	CAWTRGQGLPQFSGNTIYF	TGTGCCTGGACAAGAGGTCAGGGGCTGCCCCAATTCTCTGGAAACACCATATATTTT
.	.	TRBV19	TRBJ2-4	CASRGVQRDIQYF	TGTGCCAGTAGGGGAGTCCAGAGGGACATTCAGTACTTC
.	.	TRBV6-1	TRBJ1-4	CASSEVPGANEKLFF	TGTGCCAGCAGTGAAGTCCCCGGGGCTAATGAAAAACTGTTTTTT
.	.	TRBV3-1/TRBV3-2	TRBJ1-2	CASSQATGNENGYTF	TGTGCCAGCAGCCAAGCTACAGGGAATGAAAATGGCTACACCTTC
TRBD2	.	TRBV5-6	TRBJ2-2	CASSSLQRGDGGELFF	TGTGCCAGCAGCAGCCTCCAGCGGGGGGATGGAGGGGAGCTGTTTTTT
.	.	TRBV18	TRBJ2-3	CASSPSLTDTQYF	TGTGCCAGCTCACCTAGCCTTACAGATACGCAGTATTTT
.	.	TRBV9	TRBJ2-3	CASSVGGSGTQYF	TGTGCCAGCAGCGTAGGGGGATCGGGTACGCAGTATTTT
.	.	TRBV6-5	TRBJ1-1	CASSYYGAPEAFF	TGTGCCAGCAGTTACTACGGGGCTCCTGAAGCTTTCTTT
.	.	TRBV4-1	TRBJ2-5	CASSQRPQETQYF	TGCGCCAGCAGCCAACGTCCACAAGAGACCCAGTACTTC